A single sample is the source of the 13 T cell receptor beta chains below, sequenced in a study of HIV-infected patients and healthy controls. Via MiXCR, TCRdb re-called the 5' RACE reads, giving one row per CDR3 protein. The repertoire has 60,000 to 70,000 distinct CDR3 sequences, around 21% of them found once; the top ten carry more than 1.4%. The sequencing sample was made of CD4+ T cells from blood. The receptors shown here come from a human donor in good health.

This clonotype was observed a few times. The gene calls are TRBV4-2 and TRBJ2-7, with 12 bases that match TRBD2. V gave up 1 base and J gave up 6 bases; unmatched junction bases: 4. The germline V gene encodes CDR1 LGHNA and CDR2 YNFKEQ. This CDR3 region has 15 residues. CDR3 nucleotide sequence: TGTGCCAGCAGCCAAGTATCACTAGCGGGGGGCGAGCAGTACTTC. Translating gives CASSQVSLAGGEQYF.

The chain is built from TRBV18 and TRBJ1-2; D is undetermined. CDR1 and CDR2 (germline): KGHSH, LQKENI. CDR3 length: 13 residues. V lost 3 bases, J lost 2 bases, and 7 bases lay in between. In DNA, the CDR3 is TGTGCCAGCTCACCCGGGTCGAACTATGGCTACACCTTC. As protein: CASSPGSNYGYTF.

This clonotype was seen a few times. The chain combines TRBV29-1 with TRBJ1-1, with 7 bases matching TRBD1. The germline CDR1 and CDR2 sequences are SQVTM and ANQGSEA. Losses at the gene ends were 6 bases for V and 3 bases for J; bases not matched to a gene: 7. The CDR3 loop spans 13 amino acids. The CDR3: CSVGGQHHTEAFF. CDR3 DNA sequence: TGCAGCGTGGGGGGACAGCATCACACTGAAGCTTTCTTT.

This clonotype was counted between two and nine times. The gene calls are TRBV28 and TRBJ2-6, with D unclear. The CDR3 is made up of 15 amino acids. V shed 3 bases and J shed 4 bases, with 10 bases lying between them. The V gene's germline CDR1 is MDHEN and CDR2 SYDVKM. The CDR3 sequence: CASSLGPSGANVLTF. Here the CDR3 DNA reads TGTGCCAGCAGTTTGGGTCCCTCAGGGGCCAACGTCCTGACTTTC.

This clonotype was detected a few times. V usage is TRBV6-5 and J usage is TRBJ1-5; 7 bases align to TRBD1. The CDR3 is 16 amino acids. The V and J ends lost 6 bases and 3 bases, in that order; junction bases with no gene match: 11. The germline CDR1 and CDR2 sequences are MNHEY and SVGAGI. The CDR3 here is CASRGDPGQNNQPQHF. CDR3 DNA sequence: TGTGCCAGCAGGGGGGATCCGGGACAGAACAATCAGCCCCAGCATTTT.

V is TRBV19 and J is TRBJ1-2; TRBD1 agrees at 9 bases. Germline V gene data show CDR1 as LNHDA and CDR2 as SQIVND (reference sequence). The CDR3 consists of 15 residues. After removal of 6 bases from V and 4 bases from J, the junction contained 9 bases not matched to a gene. The CDR3 nucleotides are TGTGCCAGTAGATCTACAGGGGGCGGAGGCTATGGCTACACCTTC. This sequence encodes CASRSTGGGGYGYTF.

This clonotype was seen ten or more times. The CDR3 sequence is CASSLNPGSTDTQYF. CDR3 DNA: TGTGCCAGCAGCTTAAATCCAGGGTCGACAGATACGCAGTATTTT. The chain joins TRBV7-3 to TRBJ2-3, with D perhaps TRBD1 (5 bases). CDR3 length equals 15 residues. Germline CDR1 and CDR2: SGHTA and FQGTGA. The V gene lost 1 base and the J gene lost 3 bases, with 11 bases spanning the gap.

The J gene is TRBJ2-5, the V gene TRBV11-2, with no clear D. The ends were cut back, 4 bases at V and 5 bases at J, with 11 bases in the middle. The germline CDR1 and CDR2 sequences are SGHAT and FQNNGV. CDR3 size: 13 residues. The CDR3 coding sequence is TGTGCCAGCAGCTCACATTCGGGCGAGACCCAGTACTTC. Translating it yields CASSSHSGETQYF.

This clonotype was counted only a few times. The rearrangement uses TRBV13 and TRBJ2-5; the match to TRBD2 covers 14 bases. Germline V lookup: CDR1 PRHDT, CDR2 FYEKMQ (reference sequence). J lost 4 bases, V lost 2 bases, and 3 bases had no gene match. The CDR3 runs to 16 residues. CDR3 sequence reads: CASSLRTSGGPETQYF. In nucleotides, the CDR3 is TGTGCCAGCAGCTTAAGGACTAGCGGGGGGCCAGAGACCCAGTACTTC.

This clonotype was observed at least ten times. The chain has TRBV2 and TRBJ2-3; perhaps TRBD2 as D (5 bases). This CDR3 contains 13 residues. V lost 10 bases to trimming and J lost 2 bases, with 13 bases between them. Germline V lookup: CDR1 SNHLY, CDR2 FYNNEI. As DNA, the CDR3 is TGTGCCATACCGGGATACCTCACAGATACGCAGTATTTT. Translated: CAIPGYLTDTQYF.

In this sample, this clonotype turned up many times. The rearrangement uses TRBV7-2 and TRBJ2-5, with D perhaps given as TRBD1 or TRBD2 (5 bases each). CDR3 size: 13 residues. Germline lookup yields CDR1 SGHTA and CDR2 FQGNSA. V lost 4 bases and J lost 5, with 11 bases in between. This chain's CDR3 is CASSSGTGETQYF. CDR3 coding DNA: TGTGCCAGCAGCTCCGGGACCGGTGAGACCCAGTACTTC. Full variable domain (missing parts from reference TRBV7-2 and TRBJ2-5): GAGVSQSPSNKVTEKGKDVELRCDPISGHTALYWYRQSLGQGLEFLIYFQGNSAPDKSGLPSDRFSAERTGGSVSTLTIQRTQQEDSAVYLCASSSGTGETQYFGPGTRLLVL.

This clonotype was picked up many times. This CDR3 is CASSRGLFGDTQYF. The CDR3 DNA reads as TGCGCCAGCAGCCGGGGACTCTTCGGGGATACGCAGTATTTT. The chain links TRBV4-1 to TRBJ2-3, with D perhaps TRBD2 (6 bases). The V end was cut by 4 bases, the J end by 6 bases, with 14 bases between. This CDR3 has 14 residues. CDR1 and CDR2 (germline): MGHRA, YSYEKL.

To note about this clonotype: Given a much more abundant clone one base away, this may be a read error. This chain uses TRBV21-1 with TRBJ2-2; TRBD1, the table's D call, lacks a check against the DNA. TRBV21-1 is assigned pseudogene status. The CDR3 spans 15 residues. The CDR3 region has the DNA TGTGGCAGCAAGACAGGGGGCCCCAACACCGGGGAGCTGTTTTTT. It is translated as CGSKTGGPNTGELFF.